These T cell receptor beta chains were read from a single sample in a study of beta chain features in type 1 diabetes. Clones were read by immunoSEQ multiplex PCR, and TCRdb kept only the in-frame ones, dropping some. Altogether more than 100,000 clones are present, roughly 28% being singletons, with the ten largest covering roughly 0.5%. Sequencing was done on a sample of central memory CD4+ T cells from blood. The receptors originated from a woman between 18 and 30 years old with type 1 diabetes. CDR3s include the opening cysteine and the closing phenylalanine or tryptophan. A D gene is named only where the DNA matches it firmly. Clone size appears in some rows only: once, few, many, or a class for an expanded clone.

DNA	CDR3	J	size	V	D
TGTGCCAGCAGTTACAACCTAGGTGATGAGCAGTTCTTC	CASSYNLGDEQFF	TRBJ2-1	-	TRBV6-5	-
TGTGCCAGTAGTGCATTGACCCTCGGGGGGGACACTGAAGCTTTCTTT	CASSALTLGGDTEAFF	TRBJ1-1	few	TRBV19	-
TGTGCCAGCAGCTTTTACAGCGGGAGAGATACGCAGTATTTT	CASSFYSGRDTQYF	TRBJ2-3	few	TRBV7-9	TRBD2
TGTGCCAGCAGCTTAACCAGGGCGACTGAAGCTTTCTTT	CASSLTRATEAFF	TRBJ1-1	-	TRBV7-8	-
TGTGCCAGCAGGGTACAGCAGGGGCGCAAAGAGACCCAGTACTTC	CASRVQQGRKETQYF	TRBJ2-5	-	TRBV6-5	-
TGTGCCAGCAGCTTAACGAGGACAGGACAAGAGACCCAGTACTTC	CASSLTRTGQETQYF	TRBJ2-5	few	TRBV7-3	TRBD1
TGTGCCAGCAACCAGGGGTCCGGGGAGCTGTTTTTT	CASNQGSGELFF	TRBJ2-2	few	TRBV11-3	-
TGTGCCAGCTCACAGGAGACAGGCTACAATCAGCCCCAGCATTTT	CASSQETGYNQPQHF	TRBJ1-5	few	TRBV18	-
TGTGCCAGCAGCTTAGGGTCCGGGTTCGATGAGCAGTTCTTC	CASSLGSGFDEQFF	TRBJ2-1	few	TRBV7-9	-
TGTGCTAGTTCCCTCGGGACAGCCACAGATACGCAGTATTTT	CASSLGTATDTQYF	TRBJ2-3	-	TRBV12-5	TRBD1
TGCGCCAGCAGCTCCCAACAGGGATTTGGTGGCTACACCTTC	CASSSQQGFGGYTF	TRBJ1-2	once	TRBV5-1	-
TGTGCCAGCAGCCAAGAGGGCAGGGGAAGCCCCTACGAGCAGTACTTC	CASSQEGRGSPYEQYF	TRBJ2-7	-	TRBV14	-
TGTGCCAGTAGTATAAGTGGGAGAAGGAGCGGGGAGCTGTTTTTT	CASSISGRRSGELFF	TRBJ2-2	-	TRBV19	-
TGTGCCAGTAGCAGGGACAGGGGGCACAATGGCTACACCTTC	CASSRDRGHNGYTF	TRBJ1-2	-	TRBV19	TRBD1
TGCGCCAGCAGCTTGGCGGGACAGAATCAGCCCCAGCATTTT	CASSLAGQNQPQHF	TRBJ1-5	-	TRBV5-1	TRBD1
TGTGCCAGTAGTATATTTGCGGGTCAAGAGACCCAGTACTTC	CASSIFAGQETQYF	TRBJ2-5	few	TRBV19	-
TGCAGCGTTGAAGTGGGAAGACAGCACACAGATACGCAGTATTTT	CSVEVGRQHTDTQYF	TRBJ2-3	-	TRBV29-1	-
TGTGCCAGTAGTAGGGCAGGGGACACTGAAGCTTTCTTT	CASSRAGDTEAFF	TRBJ1-1	few	TRBV19	-
TGTGCCAGCAGCAGACAGGGGGGCATTAATGAAAAACTGTTTTTT	CASSRQGGINEKLFF	TRBJ1-4	few	TRBV7-2	TRBD1
TGTGCCAGCAGTTGGTCAGGGGGCTCCTACGAGCAGTACTTC	CASSWSGGSYEQYF	TRBJ2-7	-	TRBV6-6	TRBD1
TGTGCCAGTACCCTTAGCGGGAGTTTGGGCACAGATACGCAGTATTTT	CASTLSGSLGTDTQYF	TRBJ2-3	-	TRBV19	TRBD2
TGTGCCAGCAGCAACAGGGGGGCAAAATACGAGCAGTACTTC	CASSNRGAKYEQYF	TRBJ2-7	-	TRBV7-2	TRBD1
TGCGCCAGCAGCCAAGGACCGGGACAGAGGAACACTGAAGCTTTCTTT	CASSQGPGQRNTEAFF	TRBJ1-1	-	TRBV4-1	TRBD1
TGTGCCAGCAGCTGGGGGTTTGACAGGGGAACTGAAGCTTTCTTT	CASSWGFDRGTEAFF	TRBJ1-1	few	TRBV7-2	TRBD1
TGTGCCAGCTCCCCCGAGCGGGAGGGGGTCTACGAGCAGTACTTC	CASSPEREGVYEQYF	TRBJ2-7	-	TRBV18	TRBD2
TGTGCCAGCTCACCTACGACTAGCGGGAGGCCTAATGAGCAGTTCTTC	CASSPTTSGRPNEQFF	TRBJ2-1	-	TRBV18	TRBD2
TGTGCCAGCAGCACTAGCGGCTCCTACGAGCAGTACTTC	CASSTSGSYEQYF	TRBJ2-7	-	TRBV7-2	TRBD2
TGTGCCTGGAGGAGCGGGGGACAGGGAGGGGAGACCCAGTACTTC	CAWRSGGQGGETQYF	TRBJ2-5	-	TRBV30	-
TGTGCCAGCAGCCGGGGACAGTTCGAGTTCTTC	CASSRGQFEFF	TRBJ2-1	-	TRBV7-2	TRBD1
TGTGCCAGCAGTGAAGGACAGGGGGCTCCTTCTGGAAACACCATATATTTT	CASSEGQGAPSGNTIYF	TRBJ1-3	-	TRBV2	TRBD1
TGTGCCAGCAGTTTCTGGGACACATTGAACACTGAAGCTTTCTTT	CASSFWDTLNTEAFF	TRBJ1-1	-	TRBV28	-
TGTGCCAGCAGACCATCCGGGACAGGGGGTCGAGAAAAACTGTTTTTT	CASRPSGTGGREKLFF	TRBJ1-4	-	TRBV28	TRBD1
TGTGCCAGTAGATTGGGACAGATTAGCAATCAGCCCCAGCATTTT	CASRLGQISNQPQHF	TRBJ1-5	-	TRBV19	TRBD1
TGTGCCAGCAGCCCACGATGGAGCTCTGGAAACACCATATATTTT	CASSPRWSSGNTIYF	TRBJ1-3	few	TRBV9	-
TGCGCCAGCAGCCAAGATCTAGTTTCGGTGAACACTGAAGCTTTCTTT	CASSQDLVSVNTEAFF	TRBJ1-1	-	TRBV4-1	-
TGTGCCAGCAGTGAAGGGACTAGCGGGAGGATCTCCTACAATGAGCAGTTCTTC	CASSEGTSGRISYNEQFF	TRBJ2-1	few	TRBV6-1	TRBD2
TGTGCCAGCAGCCGTCACGGGCGGGACGAGCAGTACTTC	CASSRHGRDEQYF	TRBJ2-7	-	TRBV4-2	-
TGTGCCAGCAGTTTTCGCGACAGGGGCACTGAAGCTTTCTTT	CASSFRDRGTEAFF	TRBJ1-1	-	TRBV27	TRBD1
TGTGCCAGCAGATACGACAGGGTTTCAGAGACCCAGTACTTC	CASRYDRVSETQYF	TRBJ2-5	-	TRBV6-5	TRBD1
TGTGCCAGCAGCGTCCCTAGAGGGGGCCAAGAGACCCAGTACTTC	CASSVPRGGQETQYF	TRBJ2-5	-	TRBV28	-